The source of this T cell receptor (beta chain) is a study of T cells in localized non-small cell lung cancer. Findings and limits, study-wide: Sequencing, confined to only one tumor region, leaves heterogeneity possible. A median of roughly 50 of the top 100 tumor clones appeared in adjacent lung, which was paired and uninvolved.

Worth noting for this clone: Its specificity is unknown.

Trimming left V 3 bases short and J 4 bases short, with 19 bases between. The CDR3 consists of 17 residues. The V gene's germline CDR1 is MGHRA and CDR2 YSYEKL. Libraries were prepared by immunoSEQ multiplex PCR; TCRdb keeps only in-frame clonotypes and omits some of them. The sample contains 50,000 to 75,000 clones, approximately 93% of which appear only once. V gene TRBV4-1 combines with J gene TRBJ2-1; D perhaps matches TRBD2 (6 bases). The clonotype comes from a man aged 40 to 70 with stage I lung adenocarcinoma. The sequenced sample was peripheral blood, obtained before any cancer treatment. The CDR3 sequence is CASSHNGEASAYNEQFF. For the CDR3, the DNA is TGCGCCAGCAGCCATAACGGGGAGGCTAGCGCATACAATGAGCAGTTCTTC.